The 26 T cell receptor beta chains below all came from one sample that was sequenced in a study of chemoradiotherapy in HPV16-positive cancers. Using immunoSEQ multiplex PCR, the repertoire was profiled, and TCRdb retains in-frame clones only, with some absent. The data show tens of thousands of clones, roughly 84% seen once. Sample: blood, taken from a patient who underwent chemoradiotherapy. The receptor source for this set is a human donor with HPV-associated anogenital cancer.

The rearrangement uses TRBV18 and TRBJ1-4; D is unresolved. Germline CDR1 is KGHSH and CDR2 is LQKENI. Deletions cut 2 bases from V and 0 bases from J, with 10 bases between. The CDR3 covers 16 residues. The CDR3 region has the DNA TGTGCCAGCTCACCAAAACAAGCTGCAACTAATGAAAAACTGTTTTTT. This encodes CASSPKQAATNEKLFF.

The chain employs TRBV5-1 and TRBJ1-3; D gene uncertain. The CDR3 is made up of 15 amino acids. Trimming took off 4 bases at V and 2 bases at J, with 13 bases between the two ends. Germline CDR1 and CDR2: SGHRS and YFSETQ. CDR3 protein: CASSLDAETGNTIYF. Written as DNA, the CDR3 is TGCGCCAGCAGCCTGGACGCGGAGACTGGAAACACCATATATTTT. Looking up the rest from reference TRBV5-1 and TRBJ1-3 gives the full variable domain: KAGVTQTPRYLIKTRGQQVTLSCSPISGHRSVSWYQQTPGQGLQFLFEYFSETQRNKGNFPGRFSGRQFSNSRSEMNVSTLELGDSALYLCASSLDAETGNTIYFGEGSWLTVV.

The chain recombines TRBV29-1 with TRBJ2-3; 9 positions agree with TRBD2. V was pared by 6 bases and J by 7 bases, with 11 bases of the junction left unmatched. Germline CDR1 and CDR2: SQVTM and ANQGSEA. This CDR3 comprises 14 residues. Here the CDR3 reads CSVGHSGGKNTQYF. CDR3 sequence (DNA): TGCAGCGTGGGGCACAGCGGGGGGAAAAATACGCAGTATTTT.

In its sample, this clone was seen once. The chain carries TRBV11-3 and TRBJ1-3, with unresolved D. The V end was cut by 2 bases, the J end by 4 bases, with 6 bases between. The CDR3 spans 13 residues. Germline CDR1 reads SGHNT; CDR2 reads YENEEA. CDR3 sequence reads: CASSLNPGNTIYF. The DNA for the CDR3 is TGTGCCAGCAGCTTAAATCCGGGAAACACCATATATTTT. The variable domain in full, completed from reference TRBV11-3 and TRBJ1-3, reads EAGVVQSPRYKIIEKKQPVAFWCNPISGHNTLYWYLQNLGQGPELLIRYENEEAVDDSQLPKDRFSAERLKGVDSTLKIQPAELGDSAVYLCASSLNPGNTIYFGEGSWLTVV.

The J gene is TRBJ2-1, the V gene TRBV7-2; maybe TRBD1 (5 bases). Trimming pared 5 bases from V and 9 bases from J, leaving 20 bases between. CDR3 length equals 15 residues. The germline V gene has CDR1 SGHTA and CDR2 FQGNSA. The CDR3 spells CASSANLGVWGEQFF. CDR3 nucleotides: TGTGCCAGCAGCGCTAACTTAGGGGTTTGGGGTGAGCAGTTCTTC.

The chain has TRBV18 and TRBJ1-1, with 8 bases identical to TRBD1. V lost 6 bases, J lost 5 bases, and 8 bases stayed unmatched. Germline values: CDR1 KGHSH, CDR2 LQKENI. The CDR3 covers 14 residues. CDR3 amino acids: CASSPGQGGTEAFF. CDR3 DNA: TGTGCCAGCTCGCCCGGACAGGGAGGAACTGAAGCTTTCTTT.

The genes are TRBV21-1 and TRBJ1-5. TRBV21-1 is tagged as a pseudogene. This CDR3 spans 16 amino acids. Here the CDR3 reads CASSKRIGRDHQPQHF. The DNA for the CDR3 is TGTGCCAGCAGCAAAAGAATAGGCAGAGATCATCAGCCCCAGCATTTT.

In this sample, this clone turned up a few times. Compared with germline, one end of the junction differs, possibly owing to a read error. V usage is TRBV2 and J usage is TRBJ1-1; D uncertain. The germline V gene has CDR1 SNHLY and CDR2 FYNNEI. This CDR3 has 8 residues. The CDR3 DNA follows: TGTGCCAGCAGGGAAGCTTTCTTT. Its protein is CASREAFF.

The chain recombines TRBV7-9 with TRBJ1-3; no clear D gene. The CDR3 length is 13 residues. The germline CDR1 and CDR2 sequences are SEHNR and FQNEAQ (reference sequence). V dropped 1 base and J dropped 8 bases, with 9 bases sitting between them. This chain's CDR3 is CASSLGLTDTIYF. For the CDR3, the DNA is TGTGCCAGCAGCTTAGGGCTCACAGACACCATATATTTT.

The V call is TRBV7-9, the J call TRBJ1-5; tentative D call: TRBD1 (6 bases). Trimming left V 4 bases short and J 5 bases short, with 9 bases between. The CDR3 sequence is 13 residues long. Germline values: CDR1 SEHNR, CDR2 FQNEAQ (reference sequence). CDR3 nucleotides: TGTGCCAGCAGCTCCCGGACAGATCAGCCCCAGCATTTT. This encodes CASSSRTDQPQHF.

This CDR3 reads CASSLPRGIGNSPLHF. In DNA, the CDR3 is TGTGCCAGCAGCTTACCGCGGGGGATCGGGAATTCACCCCTCCACTTT. The chain uses TRBV7-2 and TRBJ1-6, with a weak D call TRBD1 (5 bases). V was cut by 2 bases and J by 7 bases, with 15 bases left in between. This CDR3 is built from 16 residues. In germline, CDR1 is SGHTA, CDR2 FQGNSA.

The V call is TRBV5-4, the J call TRBJ2-1, with 7 bases identical to TRBD2. After removal of 2 bases from V and 6 bases from J, the junction contained 2 bases not matched to a gene. The CDR3 sequence is 13 residues long. CDR1 is SGHNT, CDR2 YYREEE, per germline (reference sequence). In DNA, the CDR3 is TGTGCCAGCAGCTTATCGGGGGGCAATGAGCAGTTCTTC. It specifies CASSLSGGNEQFF.

This clone was seen only a few times. The chain uses TRBV25-1 and TRBJ1-2; D is unclear. V was clipped by 3 bases and J by 6 bases, with 8 bases between them. Per the germline V gene, CDR1 is MGHDK and CDR2 is SYGVNS. The CDR3 covers 12 residues. CDR3 region: CASSEAVHGYTF. CDR3 coding DNA: TGTGCCAGCAGTGAGGCAGTGCATGGCTACACCTTC.

The V call is TRBV5-1, the J call TRBJ2-3; no reliable D call. V was pared by 4 bases and J by 1 base, with 13 bases between. Germline lookup yields CDR1 SGHRS and CDR2 YFSETQ. The CDR3 is 15 amino acids. In nucleotides, the CDR3 is TGCGCCAGCAGCCCGCACTTTAGTGGCACAGATACGCAGTATTTT. This encodes CASSPHFSGTDTQYF. The variable domain in full, completed from reference TRBV5-1 and TRBJ2-3, reads KAGVTQTPRYLIKTRGQQVTLSCSPISGHRSVSWYQQTPGQGLQFLFEYFSETQRNKGNFPGRFSGRQFSNSRSEMNVSTLELGDSALYLCASSPHFSGTDTQYFGPGTRLTVL.

This rearrangement joins TRBV14 to TRBJ2-3; TRBD2 matches at 7 bases. Germline loops: CDR1 SGHDN, CDR2 FVKESK. This CDR3 has 14 residues. V lost 6 bases and J lost 1; bases outside the gene matches: 4. The DNA for the CDR3 is TGTGCCAGCAGACGGGGGGTCGGCACAGATACGCAGTATTTT. Amino acids: CASRRGVGTDTQYF. Filled out from reference TRBV14 and TRBJ2-3, the complete variable domain reads EAGVTQFPSHSVIEKGQTVTLRCDPISGHDNLYWYRRVMGKEIKFLLHFVKESKQDESGMPNNRFLAERTGGTYSTLKVQPAELEDSGVYFCASRRGVGTDTQYFGPGTRLTVL.

This sequence joins TRBV7-8 and TRBJ2-7, with a weak D call TRBD1 (6 bases). This CDR3 comprises 14 residues. Germline-derived CDR1 and CDR2 are SGHVS and FQNEAQ. Trimming shortened V by 4 bases and J by 4 bases, and 14 bases separated the two germline ends. CDR3 residues: CASSSDQQGYEQYV. DNA for the CDR3: TGTGCCAGCAGCTCGGACCAACAGGGATACGAGCAGTACGTC.

This clone has a handful of counts. This rearrangement joins TRBV7-9 to TRBJ1-4, with D tentatively TRBD1 (5 bases). The length of the CDR3 is 16 residues. The ends were cut back, 2 bases at V and 6 bases at J, with 16 bases in the middle. Germline V lookup: CDR1 SEHNR, CDR2 FQNEAQ (reference sequence). The CDR3 DNA sequence: TGTGCCAGCAGCTTAAGTGGGACGGGAGATCATGAAAAACTGTTTTTT. This sequence encodes CASSLSGTGDHEKLFF.

The chain employs TRBV9 and TRBJ2-3; D unclear. V was trimmed by 6 bases and J by 1 base, leaving 6 bases between them. CDR1 SGDLS and CDR2 YYNGEE come from the germline V gene. This CDR3 spans 12 amino acids. CDR3 in DNA: TGTGCCAGCAACGAGGGCACAGATACGCAGTATTTT. It yields the protein CASNEGTDTQYF. Full variable domain (remainder filled in from reference TRBV9 and TRBJ2-3): DSGVTQTPKHLITATGQRVTLRCSPRSGDLSVYWYQQSLDQGLQFLIQYYNGEERAKGNILERFSAQQFPDLHSELNLSSLELGDSALYFCASNEGTDTQYFGPGTRLTVL.

J is TRBJ1-4 and V is TRBV5-8; no definite D call. Between the trimmed V and J ends, which lost 0 bases and 8 bases, there was a span of 20 bases. This CDR3 region has 17 residues. Germline V CDR1 and CDR2: SGHTS, YDEGEE. CDR3 coding DNA: TGTGCCAGCAGCTTGGGCCCAAGCGGAATAAGTTGGGAAAAACTGTTTTTT. Translated: CASSLGPSGISWEKLFF.

This rearrangement joins TRBV9 to TRBJ2-5; D is possibly TRBD2 (6 bases). Germline V lookup: CDR1 SGDLS, CDR2 YYNGEE. Trimming pared 2 bases from V and 2 bases from J, leaving 19 bases between. The CDR3 is 17 amino acids. In DNA, the CDR3 is TGTGCCAGCAGCGTCGGGACTTGGGGGACGGCGCAAGAGACCCAGTACTTC. Its translation: CASSVGTWGTAQETQYF. The full variable domain, in which reference TRBV9 and TRBJ2-5 provide the parts outside the CDR3, is DSGVTQTPKHLITATGQRVTLRCSPRSGDLSVYWYQQSLDQGLQFLIQYYNGEERAKGNILERFSAQQFPDLHSELNLSSLELGDSALYFCASSVGTWGTAQETQYFGPGTRLLVL.

This clone was seen a handful of times. The J gene is TRBJ1-1, the V gene TRBV27; weak D call: TRBD1 (6 bases). The CDR3 is 15 residues long. With 6 bases removed from V and 2 bases from J, the gap between germline ends came to 16 bases. The germline gives CDR1 MNHEY, CDR2 SMNVEV (reference sequence). The CDR3 is CASRPPGTQNTEAFF. CDR3 DNA: TGTGCCAGCAGGCCTCCCGGGACACAAAACACTGAAGCTTTCTTT.

The gene calls are TRBV28 and TRBJ2-7, with D possibly matching TRBD1 (5 bases). CDR3 length equals 16 residues. Germline CDR1 MDHEN, CDR2 SYDVKM. V shed 4 bases and J shed 3 bases, with 19 bases lying between them. The CDR3 DNA is TGTGCCAGCAGTTCGCCGAGTTTAGGGGTCGACTACGAGCAGTACTTC. This codes for CASSSPSLGVDYEQYF.

This clone has just a few counts. The rearrangement links TRBV6-1 to TRBJ1-5; D gene ambiguous. V dropped 7 bases and J dropped 4 bases, with 8 bases sitting between them. Germline V gene data show CDR1 as MNHNS and CDR2 as SASEGT. The CDR3 contains 12 residues. The chain's CDR3 is CASKKGNQPQHF. As DNA, the CDR3 is TGTGCCAGCAAAAAAGGGAATCAGCCCCAGCATTTT.

The V call is TRBV7-2, the J call TRBJ2-1; no firm D call. Germline V gene data show CDR1 as SGHTA and CDR2 as FQGNSA. This CDR3 is built from 12 residues. The germline V and J ends were trimmed by 2 bases and 9 bases, with 8 bases remaining between them. The CDR3 spells CASSLSSAEQFF. CDR3 in DNA: TGTGCCAGCAGCTTAAGTTCCGCTGAGCAGTTCTTC.

To note about this clone: At one of its ends the junction is not consistent with the germline gene, which may arise from a read error. The chain combines TRBV19 with TRBJ2-3; 9 bases match TRBD2. CDR1 is LNHDA, CDR2 SQIVND, per germline (reference sequence). The CDR3 is made up of 14 amino acids. CDR3 protein: CASRIAGDTDTQYF. The CDR3 region has the DNA TGTGCCAGTAGAATAGCGGGGGACACAGATACGCAGTATTTT.

The V and J genes are TRBV14 and TRBJ1-2; D is possibly TRBD1 (5 bases). The CDR3 extends over 15 amino acids. Germline CDR1 reads SGHDN; CDR2 reads FVKESK. V was pared by 4 bases and J by 6 bases, with 18 bases between. CDR3 nucleotide sequence: TGTGCCAGCAGCCCCGGTTGGGGGGATGGGCATGGCTACACCTTC. It is translated as CASSPGWGDGHGYTF.